This TCR beta chain was recovered during a study of identical twins. TCRdb used MiXCR to reprocess the 5' RACE reads, holding one entry per CDR3 protein. The repertoire holds about 920,000 distinct CDR3 sequences, with 10% to 15% as singletons. This clonotype was seen only a few times. Its antigen is currently unknown. This CDR3 region has 14 residues. V lost 3 bases and J lost 5, with 11 bases in between. Study-level points and caveats: Weaker excess sharing between twins was seen in beta out-of-frame sequences. Models underestimated how often monozygotic twins shared out-of-frame TCR alpha.

This same sample was also part of a study on yellow fever vaccine responses in identical twins.

The sequenced sample consisted of PBMCs. V gene TRBV12-3 or TRBV12-4 combines with J gene TRBJ2-1; D not resolved. The TCR sequence derives from a woman between 18 and 30 years old in good health. The CDR3 sequence is CASSFVGLNNEQFF. Written as DNA, the CDR3 is TGTGCCAGCAGTTTCGTGGGTCTAAACAATGAGCAGTTCTTC.